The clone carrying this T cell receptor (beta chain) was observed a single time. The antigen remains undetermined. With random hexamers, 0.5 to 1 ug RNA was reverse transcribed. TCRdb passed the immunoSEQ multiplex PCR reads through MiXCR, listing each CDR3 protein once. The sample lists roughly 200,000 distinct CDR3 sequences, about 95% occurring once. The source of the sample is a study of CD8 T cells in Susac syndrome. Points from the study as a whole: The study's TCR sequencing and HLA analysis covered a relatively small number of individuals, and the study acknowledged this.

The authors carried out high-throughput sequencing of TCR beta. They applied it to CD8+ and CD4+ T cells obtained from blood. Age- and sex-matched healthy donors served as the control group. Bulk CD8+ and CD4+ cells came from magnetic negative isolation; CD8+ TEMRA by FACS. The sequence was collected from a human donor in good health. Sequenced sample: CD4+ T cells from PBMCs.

CDR3 nucleotides: TGTGCCTGGAGTACGAGGTCTGGGGCCAACGTCCTGACTTTC. It is translated as CAWSTRSGANVLTF. The chain combines TRBV30 with TRBJ2-6, with D hard to call. Germline loops: CDR1 GTSNPN, CDR2 SVGIG (reference sequence). V shed 2 bases and J shed 1 base, with 6 bases lying between them. The CDR3 is 14 residues long.